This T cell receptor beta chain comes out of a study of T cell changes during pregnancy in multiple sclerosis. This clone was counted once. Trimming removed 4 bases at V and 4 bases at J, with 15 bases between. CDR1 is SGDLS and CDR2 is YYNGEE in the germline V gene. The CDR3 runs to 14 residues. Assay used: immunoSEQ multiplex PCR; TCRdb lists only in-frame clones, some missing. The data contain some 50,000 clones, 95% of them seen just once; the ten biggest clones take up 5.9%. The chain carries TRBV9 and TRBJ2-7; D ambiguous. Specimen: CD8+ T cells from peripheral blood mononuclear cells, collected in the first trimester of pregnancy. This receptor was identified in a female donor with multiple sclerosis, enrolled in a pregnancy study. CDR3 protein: CASSPNPVQYEQYF. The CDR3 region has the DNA TGTGCCAGCAGCCCCAACCCCGTACAGTACGAGCAGTACTTC. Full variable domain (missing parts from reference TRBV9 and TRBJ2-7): DSGVTQTPKHLITATGQRVTLRCSPRSGDLSVYWYQQSLDQGLQFLIQYYNGEERAKGNILERFSAQQFPDLHSELNLSSLELGDSALYFCASSPNPVQYEQYFGPGTRLTVT.